These 3 T cell receptor beta chains came from one sample sequenced in a study of blood T cell repertoires in COVID-19. The assay was immunoSEQ multiplex PCR, and TCRdb's table has in-frame clones only and misses some. The table has 250,000 to 300,000 clones, more than 75% seen once; the top ten hold roughly 2%. Sequenced material: PBMCs or T cells enriched from blood (not recorded which). These TCRs come from a woman in her fifties or sixties in a cohort exposed to, infected with or recovered from COVID-19 (not recorded which).

This clone came up a few times. The rearrangement joins TRBV11-2 to TRBJ2-7; 8 bases fit TRBD2. Germline lookup yields CDR1 SGHAT and CDR2 FQNNGV. The CDR3 covers 16 residues. V lost 4 bases and J lost 3; bases outside the gene matches: 11. The CDR3 sequence: CASSSTLAGGRYEQYF. In DNA, the CDR3 is TGTGCCAGCAGCTCTACTCTTGCGGGAGGTCGCTACGAGCAGTACTTC.

The CDR3 region is CASRQGVATNEKLFF. CDR3 sequence (DNA): TGTGCCAGCAGACAGGGGGTTGCAACTAATGAAAAACTGTTTTTT. J is TRBJ1-4 and V is TRBV2, with 8 bases that match TRBD1. Trimming at V came to 6 bases and at J to 0 bases, leaving 3 bases not matched to a gene. CDR3 length: 15 residues. Germline lookup yields CDR1 SNHLY and CDR2 FYNNEI.

The CDR3 DNA is TGTGCCAGCAGGCCTAGCGGGAGTTCCTACAATGAGCAGTTCTTC. This sequence encodes CASRPSGSSYNEQFF. This chain joins TRBV28 and TRBJ2-1; 10 bases are a match to TRBD2. CDR3 size: 15 residues. The J segment lost 1 base and the V segment lost 6 bases, leaving 3 bases of the junction unmatched. Germline loops: CDR1 MDHEN, CDR2 SYDVKM.